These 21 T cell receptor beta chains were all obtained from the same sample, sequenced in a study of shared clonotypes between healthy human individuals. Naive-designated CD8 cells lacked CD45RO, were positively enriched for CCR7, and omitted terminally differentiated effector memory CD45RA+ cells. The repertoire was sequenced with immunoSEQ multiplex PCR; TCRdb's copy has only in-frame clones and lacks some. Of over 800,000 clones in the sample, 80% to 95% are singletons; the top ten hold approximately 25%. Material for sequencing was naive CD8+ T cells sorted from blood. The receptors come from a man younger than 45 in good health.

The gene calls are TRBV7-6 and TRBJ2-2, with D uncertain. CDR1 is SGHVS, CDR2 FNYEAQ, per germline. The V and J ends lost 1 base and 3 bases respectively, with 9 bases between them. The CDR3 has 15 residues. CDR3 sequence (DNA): TGTGCCAGCAGCTTAGTGGCGCAATACACCGGGGAGCTGTTTTTT. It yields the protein CASSLVAQYTGELFF.

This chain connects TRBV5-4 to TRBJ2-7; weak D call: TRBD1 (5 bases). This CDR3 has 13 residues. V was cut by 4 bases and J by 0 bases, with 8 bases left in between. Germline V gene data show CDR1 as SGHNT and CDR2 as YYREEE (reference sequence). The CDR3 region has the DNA TGTGCCAGCAGCGCCGACAGCTCCTACGAGCAGTACTTC. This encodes CASSADSSYEQYF. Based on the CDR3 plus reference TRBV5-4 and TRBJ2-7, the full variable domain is ETGVTQSPTHLIKTRGQQVTLRCSSQSGHNTVSWYQQALGQGPQFIFQYYREEENGRGNFPPRFSGLQFPNYSSELNVNALELDDSALYLCASSADSSYEQYFGPGTRLTVT.

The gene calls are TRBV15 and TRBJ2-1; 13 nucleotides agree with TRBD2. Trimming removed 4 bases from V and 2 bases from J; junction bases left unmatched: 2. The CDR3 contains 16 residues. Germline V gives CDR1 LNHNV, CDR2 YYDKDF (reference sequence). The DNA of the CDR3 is TGTGCCACCAGCACAGGACTAGCGGGAGCCTACAATGAGCAGTTCTTC. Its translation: CATSTGLAGAYNEQFF. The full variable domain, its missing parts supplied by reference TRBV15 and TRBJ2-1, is DAMVIQNPRYQVTQFGKPVTLSCSQTLNHNVMYWYQQKSSQAPKLLFHYYDKDFNNEADTPDNFQSRRPNTSFCFLDIRSPGLGDTAMYLCATSTGLAGAYNEQFFGPGTRLTVL.

The CDR3 DNA sequence: TGTGCCAGCAGTTCGTCGCGGGACTCCTACAATGAGCAGTTCTTC. Its translation: CASSSSRDSYNEQFF. V and J are TRBV27 and TRBJ2-1; tentatively, D is TRBD2 (6 bases). There are 15 residues in the CDR3. Trimming left V 4 bases short and J 0 bases short, with 10 bases between. Germline values: CDR1 MNHEY, CDR2 SMNVEV (reference sequence).

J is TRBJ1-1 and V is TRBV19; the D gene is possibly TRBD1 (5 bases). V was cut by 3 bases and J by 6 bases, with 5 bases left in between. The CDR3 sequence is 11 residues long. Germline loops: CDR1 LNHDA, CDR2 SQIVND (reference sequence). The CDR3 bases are TGTGCCAGTAGTATGGGACCTGAAGCTTTCTTT. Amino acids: CASSMGPEAFF.

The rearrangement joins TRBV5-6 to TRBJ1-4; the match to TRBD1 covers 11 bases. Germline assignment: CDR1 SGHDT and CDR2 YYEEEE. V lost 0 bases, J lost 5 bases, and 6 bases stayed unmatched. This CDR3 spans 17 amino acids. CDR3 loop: CASSLGTGGASNEKLFF. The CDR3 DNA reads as TGTGCCAGCAGCTTGGGGACAGGGGGCGCATCCAATGAAAAACTGTTTTTT.

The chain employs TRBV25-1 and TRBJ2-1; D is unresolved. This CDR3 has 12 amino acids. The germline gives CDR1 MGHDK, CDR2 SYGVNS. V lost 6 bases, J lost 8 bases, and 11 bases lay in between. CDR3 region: CASSERIDEQFF. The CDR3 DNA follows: TGTGCCAGCAGCGAGAGAATCGATGAGCAGTTCTTC.

The CDR3 loop is CASRKRQYEQYF. The CDR3 DNA reads TGTGCCAGCAGAAAGAGGCAGTACGAGCAGTACTTC. V gene TRBV27 combines with J gene TRBJ2-7, with D hard to call. This CDR3 spans 12 amino acids. CDR1 is MNHEY, CDR2 SMNVEV, per germline (reference sequence). V lost 6 bases and J 4 bases, leaving 10 bases between the germline ends.

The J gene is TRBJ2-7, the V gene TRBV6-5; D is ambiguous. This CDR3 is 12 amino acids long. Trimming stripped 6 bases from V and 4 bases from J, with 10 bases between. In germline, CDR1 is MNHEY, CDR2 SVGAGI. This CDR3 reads CASSLSGYEQYF. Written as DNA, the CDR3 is TGTGCCAGCAGCCTATCCGGTTACGAGCAGTACTTC.

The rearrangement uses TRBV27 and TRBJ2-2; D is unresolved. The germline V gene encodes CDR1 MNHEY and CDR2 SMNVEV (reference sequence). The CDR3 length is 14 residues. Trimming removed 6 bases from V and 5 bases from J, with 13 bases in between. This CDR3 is CASSPGFSTGELFF. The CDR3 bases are TGTGCCAGCAGCCCCGGGTTCTCGACCGGGGAGCTGTTTTTT.

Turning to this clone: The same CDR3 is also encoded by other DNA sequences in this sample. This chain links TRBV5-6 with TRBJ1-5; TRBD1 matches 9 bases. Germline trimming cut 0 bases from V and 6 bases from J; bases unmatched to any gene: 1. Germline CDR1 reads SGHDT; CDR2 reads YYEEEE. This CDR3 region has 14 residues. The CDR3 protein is CASSLGQGVQPQHF. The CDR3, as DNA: TGTGCCAGCAGCTTGGGACAGGGGGTTCAGCCCCAGCATTTT.

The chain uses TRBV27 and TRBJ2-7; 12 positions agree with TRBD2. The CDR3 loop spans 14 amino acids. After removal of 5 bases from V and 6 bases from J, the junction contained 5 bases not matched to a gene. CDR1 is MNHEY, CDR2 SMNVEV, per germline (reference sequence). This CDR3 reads CASSPKTSGSEQYF. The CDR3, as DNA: TGTGCCAGCAGTCCGAAGACTAGCGGGAGCGAGCAGTACTTC.

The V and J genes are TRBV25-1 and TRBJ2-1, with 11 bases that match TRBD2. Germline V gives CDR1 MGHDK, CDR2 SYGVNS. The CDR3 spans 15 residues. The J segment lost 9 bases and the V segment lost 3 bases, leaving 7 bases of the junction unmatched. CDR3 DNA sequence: TGTGCCAGCAGTGACGTAGCGGGAGGGCCGTTTGAGCAGTTCTTC. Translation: CASSDVAGGPFEQFF.

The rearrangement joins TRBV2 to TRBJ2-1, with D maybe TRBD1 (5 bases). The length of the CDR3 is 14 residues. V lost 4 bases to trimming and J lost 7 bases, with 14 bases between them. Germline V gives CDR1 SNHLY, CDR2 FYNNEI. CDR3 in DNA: TGTGCCAGCAGTGGCAGGGATTTCGAAAATGAGCAGTTCTTC. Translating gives CASSGRDFENEQFF.

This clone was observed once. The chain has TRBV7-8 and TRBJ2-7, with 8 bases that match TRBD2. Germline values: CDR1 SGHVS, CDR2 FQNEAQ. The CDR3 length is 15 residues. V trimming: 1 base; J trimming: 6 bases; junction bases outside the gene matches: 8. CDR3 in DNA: TGTGCCAGCAGCTTAGATACGGGAGGGCCCGCCGAGCAGTACTTC. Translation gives CASSLDTGGPAEQYF. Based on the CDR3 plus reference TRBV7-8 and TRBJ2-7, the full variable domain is GAGVSQSPRYKVAKRGQDVALRCDPISGHVSLFWYQQALGQGPEFLTYFQNEAQLDKSGLPSDRFFAERPEGSVSTLKIQRTQQEDSAVYLCASSLDTGGPAEQYFGPGTRLTVT.

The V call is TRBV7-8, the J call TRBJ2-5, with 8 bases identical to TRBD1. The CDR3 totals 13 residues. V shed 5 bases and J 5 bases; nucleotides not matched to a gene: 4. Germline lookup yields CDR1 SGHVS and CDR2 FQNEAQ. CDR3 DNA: TGTGCCAGCAGCCCGACAGGGGATGAGACCCAGTACTTC. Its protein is CASSPTGDETQYF. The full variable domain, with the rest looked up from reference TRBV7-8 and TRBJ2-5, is GAGVSQSPRYKVAKRGQDVALRCDPISGHVSLFWYQQALGQGPEFLTYFQNEAQLDKSGLPSDRFFAERPEGSVSTLKIQRTQQEDSAVYLCASSPTGDETQYFGPGTRLLVL.

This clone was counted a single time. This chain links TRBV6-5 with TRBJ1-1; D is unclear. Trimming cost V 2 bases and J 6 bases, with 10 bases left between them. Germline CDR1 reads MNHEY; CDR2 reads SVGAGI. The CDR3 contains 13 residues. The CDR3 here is CASSYVRASEAFF. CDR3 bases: TGTGCCAGCAGTTACGTAAGGGCATCTGAAGCTTTCTTT.

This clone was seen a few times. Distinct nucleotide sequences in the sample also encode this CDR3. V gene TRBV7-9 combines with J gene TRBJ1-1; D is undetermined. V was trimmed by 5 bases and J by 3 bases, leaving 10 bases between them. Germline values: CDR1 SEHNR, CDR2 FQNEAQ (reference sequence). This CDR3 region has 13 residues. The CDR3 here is CASSPPGDTEAFF. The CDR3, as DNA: TGTGCCAGCAGCCCCCCGGGAGACACTGAAGCTTTCTTT.

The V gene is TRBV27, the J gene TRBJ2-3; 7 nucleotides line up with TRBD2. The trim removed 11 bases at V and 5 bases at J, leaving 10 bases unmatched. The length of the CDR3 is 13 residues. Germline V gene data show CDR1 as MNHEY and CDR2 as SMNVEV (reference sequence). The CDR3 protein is CASRTSWLDTQYF. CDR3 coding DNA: TGTGCCTCACGGACTAGTTGGTTAGATACGCAGTATTTT.

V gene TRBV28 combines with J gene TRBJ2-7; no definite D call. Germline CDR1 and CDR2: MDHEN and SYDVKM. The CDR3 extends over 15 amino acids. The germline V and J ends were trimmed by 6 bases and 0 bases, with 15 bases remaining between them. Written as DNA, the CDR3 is TGTGCCAGCAGCCGATCAGCTGGCCGCTCCTACGAGCAGTACTTC. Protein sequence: CASSRSAGRSYEQYF. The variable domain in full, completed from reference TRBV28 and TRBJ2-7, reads DVKVTQSSRYLVKRTGEKVFLECVQDMDHENMFWYRQDPGLGLRLIYFSYDVKMKEKGDIPEGYSVSREKKERFSLILESASTNQTSMYLCASSRSAGRSYEQYFGPGTRLTVT.

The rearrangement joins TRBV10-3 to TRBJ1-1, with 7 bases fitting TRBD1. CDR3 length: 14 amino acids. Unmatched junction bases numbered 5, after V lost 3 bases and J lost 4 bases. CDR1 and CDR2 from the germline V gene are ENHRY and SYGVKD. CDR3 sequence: CAISDLAGGTEAFF. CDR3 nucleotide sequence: TGTGCCATCAGTGATTTGGCAGGGGGCACTGAAGCTTTCTTT.